These T cell receptor beta chains were read from a single sample in a study of identical twins. TCRdb independently ran MiXCR on the 5' RACE reads; one entry per CDR3 protein. The table includes around 960,000 distinct CDR3 sequences, 9% to 15% detected once. This sample was shared with a second study, whose subject was yellow fever vaccine responses in identical twins.

Material for sequencing was PBMCs. These receptors all come from a young woman in good health. Both conserved end residues are part of each CDR3. D genes are given only for firm matches. Where a row states a size, it is once, few, many or the class of an expanded clone; other rows omit it.

clone size	J gene	CDR3 length	D gene	V gene	CDR3 protein	CDR3 DNA
-	TRBJ2-1	14	-	TRBV2	CASNPGRGYNEQFF	TGTGCCAGCAATCCGGGACGGGGCTACAATGAGCAGTTCTTC
-	TRBJ1-1	13	-	TRBV4-1	CASSLPEVPEAFF	TGCGCCAGCAGCCTCCCTGAGGTCCCTGAAGCTTTCTTT
-	TRBJ1-2	14	TRBD1	TRBV5-1	CASTPETTGLGYTF	TGCGCCAGCACTCCCGAAACGACAGGGCTTGGCTACACCTTC
-	TRBJ2-7	12	-	TRBV11-3	CASSGENDEQYF	TGTGCCAGCAGCGGGGAGAACGACGAGCAGTACTTC
few	TRBJ2-2	16	TRBD1	TRBV5-1	CASSPRTGANGGELFF	TGCGCCAGCAGCCCCCGGACAGGAGCGAACGGCGGGGAGCTGTTTTTT
many	TRBJ1-1	14	-	TRBV24-1	CATSDSTLGTEAFF	TGTGCCACCAGTGATTCAACCCTGGGGACTGAAGCTTTCTTT
few	TRBJ1-4	12	-	TRBV20-1	CSARDQGEKLFF	TGCAGTGCTAGAGATCAAGGGGAAAAACTGTTTTTT
-	TRBJ2-7	16	TRBD2	TRBV9	CASSAGGGLGDYEQYF	TGTGCCAGCAGCGCCGGGGGGGGACTAGGGGATTACGAGCAGTACTTC
few	TRBJ2-1	17	TRBD1	TRBV12-3/TRBV12-4	CASSFPLRDRAYNEQFF	TGTGCCAGCAGTTTCCCTCTCCGGGACAGGGCCTACAATGAGCAGTTCTTC
-	TRBJ2-3	14	-	TRBV10-2	CASMRRGLLDTQYF	TGCGCCAGCATGAGGCGGGGGCTTTTAGATACGCAGTATTTT
few	TRBJ1-1	15	-	TRBV24-1	CATSDSADRNTEAFF	TGTGCCACCAGTGATTCAGCGGACAGGAACACTGAAGCTTTCTTT
few	TRBJ1-5	15	TRBD1	TRBV20-1	CSAIQGAGSNQPQHF	TGCAGTGCTATACAGGGGGCGGGCAGCAATCAGCCCCAGCATTTT
many	TRBJ2-1	13	TRBD1	TRBV7-9	CASSPRGQGGQFF	TGTGCCAGCAGCCCTAGGGGACAGGGTGGGCAGTTCTTC
many	TRBJ2-7	14	TRBD2	TRBV7-9	CASSSWTSGYEQYF	TGTGCCAGCAGCTCCTGGACTAGCGGATACGAGCAGTACTTC
few	TRBJ1-1	15	-	TRBV12-3/TRBV12-4	CASRGHTIMNTEAFF	TGTGCCAGCAGGGGACATACTATCATGAACACTGAAGCTTTCTTT
few	TRBJ1-3	15	TRBD1	TRBV10-3	CAIRTGASSGNTIYF	TGTGCCATCAGAACAGGGGCTTCCTCTGGAAACACCATATATTTT
few	TRBJ2-3	15	TRBD2	TRBV6-5	CASSYSSGRIDTQYF	TGTGCCAGCAGTTACTCTAGCGGGAGGATAGATACGCAGTATTTT
-	TRBJ2-3	14	TRBD2	TRBV29-1	CSVRPGLAVDTQYF	TGCAGCGTGCGTCCGGGACTAGCGGTGGATACGCAGTATTTT
-	TRBJ1-5	13	-	TRBV2	CASRTDSNQPQHF	TGTGCCAGCAGGACAGATTCAAATCAGCCCCAGCATTTT
-	TRBJ2-7	18	-	TRBV4-2	CASSQELSGHLSSYEQYF	TGTGCCAGCAGCCAAGAACTCTCTGGGCACCTGAGCTCCTACGAGCAGTACTTC
-	TRBJ2-1	14	TRBD2	TRBV12-3/TRBV12-4	CASNGLAPYNEQFF	TGTGCCAGCAACGGACTAGCCCCCTACAATGAGCAGTTCTTC
-	TRBJ2-3	17	TRBD2	TRBV20-1	CSARGAGGPLGTDTQYF	TGCAGTGCTAGGGGGGCGGGAGGGCCCCTAGGCACAGATACGCAGTATTTT
-	TRBJ1-6	15	-	TRBV12-3/TRBV12-4	CASSSRSSYNSPLHF	TGTGCCAGCAGCTCGCGTAGCTCCTATAATTCACCCCTCCACTTT
-	TRBJ2-7	16	-	TRBV10-2	CASSVTAGHLSYEQYF	TGCGCCAGCAGTGTAACGGCAGGCCACCTCTCCTACGAGCAGTACTTC
-	TRBJ2-4	15	TRBD2	TRBV9	CASGRTSDNKNIQYF	TGTGCCAGCGGGAGGACTAGCGATAACAAAAACATTCAGTACTTC
few	TRBJ2-1	14	TRBD2	TRBV12-3/TRBV12-4	CASSLGLAPNEQFF	TGTGCCAGCAGTTTAGGACTAGCGCCCAATGAGCAGTTCTTC
many	TRBJ2-3	14	TRBD2	TRBV20-1	CSARAGGGTDTQYF	TGCAGTGCCAGAGCGGGAGGTGGCACAGATACGCAGTATTTT
few	TRBJ2-7	12	-	TRBV6-5	CASRDWSYEQYF	TGTGCCAGCAGGGATTGGTCCTACGAGCAGTACTTC
-	TRBJ2-1	15	TRBD2	TRBV14	CASRRAGGSIGEQFF	TGTGCCAGCAGAAGAGCGGGGGGCTCCATAGGTGAGCAGTTCTTC
few	TRBJ1-5	15	-	TRBV27	CASRKEGRSNQPQHF	TGTGCCAGCCGAAAAGAGGGTCGGAGCAATCAGCCCCAGCATTTT
few	TRBJ2-1	14	TRBD2	TRBV20-1	CSARLAGGGNEQFF	TGCAGTGCTAGACTAGCGGGAGGAGGAAATGAGCAGTTCTTC
few	TRBJ1-1	14	-	TRBV10-2	CASSFDTLNTEAFF	TGCGCCAGCAGTTTTGACACCCTGAACACTGAAGCTTTCTTT
-	TRBJ1-2	13	-	TRBV10-3	CAISESDNYGYTF	TGTGCCATCAGTGAGTCGGATAACTATGGCTACACCTTC
-	TRBJ1-3	15	-	TRBV7-9	CASSLNLPSGNTIYF	TGTGCCAGCAGCTTAAACTTACCCTCTGGAAACACCATATATTTT
-	TRBJ1-4	14	-	TRBV20-1	CSARAGAYNEKLFF	TGCAGTGCTAGAGCAGGGGCTTATAATGAAAAACTGTTTTTT
-	TRBJ1-2	14	TRBD1	TRBV28	CASDDRVGLFGYTF	TGTGCCAGCGATGACAGGGTTGGTTTATTTGGCTACACCTTC
many	TRBJ2-6	15	-	TRBV27	CASSDVQSGANVLTF	TGTGCCAGCAGTGACGTACAATCTGGGGCCAACGTCCTGACTTTC